A selection of T cell receptor beta chains follows, all from one sample in a study of cytomegalovirus exposure and HLA in healthy donors. TCRdb keeps only in-frame clones here, not all; method: immunoSEQ multiplex PCR. Its table records about 190,000 clones. Sequences were obtained from PBMCs. These receptors were obtained from a young man in good health and CMV-seronegative. Each CDR3 is given with its conserved first and last residue. Each record gives: J gene, V gene, CDR3 protein.

.	TRBV5-4	CASSLGLGTGTYEQYF
TRBJ1-5	TRBV7-2	CASSHDRGAWSQPQHF
TRBJ1-6	TRBV7-9	CASSDDRGSYNSPLHF
TRBJ2-2	TRBV9	CASSVAGELFF
TRBJ2-1	TRBV5-4	CASSLTGGVYGYNEQFF
TRBJ2-5	TRBV9	CASSVGRGGFQETQYF
TRBJ2-1	TRBV7-6	CASSLGLAYNNEQFF
TRBJ1-5	TRBV5-5	CASSYRLSSNQPQHF
TRBJ1-2	TRBV19	CASSIGGGRGYGYTF
TRBJ1-5	TRBV19	CASSIEAGNQPQHF
TRBJ2-7	TRBV2	CASRTPGVFHEQYF
TRBJ1-1	TRBV28	CASSLSTSEAFF
TRBJ2-1	TRBV7-2	CASSWGLAGGIDEQFF
TRBJ1-1	TRBV7-2	CASSPRIRGHAEAFF
TRBJ1-5	TRBV27	CASSSILAGINQPQHF
TRBJ2-7	TRBV30	CAWSVRRKGYEQYF
TRBJ2-7	TRBV27	CASSLSVARDGRRESYEQYF
TRBJ1-2	TRBV28	CASSSQVGGWYGYTF
TRBJ2-5	TRBV18	CASSPNTTKTQYF
TRBJ1-1	TRBV5-1	CASSSRPSGDTEAFF
TRBJ1-5	TRBV30	CAWSVPPPDRPERSNQPQHF
TRBJ2-1	TRBV11-3	CASSPTSGRAKTYNEQFF
TRBJ2-1	TRBV6-6	CASGQGLSNEQFF
TRBJ2-5	TRBV5-1	CASSLVGTGGQETQYF
TRBJ2-7	TRBV18	CASSQQGGIDEQYF
TRBJ2-1	TRBV28	CASRKGGNNFYNEQFF
TRBJ1-5	TRBV23-1	CASSQCRQSNQPQHF
TRBJ2-5	TRBV29-1	CSVLGQGAETQYF
TRBJ2-3	TRBV30	CAWSVQFDTQYF
TRBJ1-1	TRBV7-8	CASSLLDRVNTEAFF
TRBJ2-1	TRBV21-1	CASSKGVGLAVYNEQFF
TRBJ1-2	TRBV7-8	CASSLAYGQWGYTF
TRBJ2-1	TRBV7-3	CASSLSGAGLGTEQFF
TRBJ1-5	TRBV5-1	CASSPGSNQPQHF
TRBJ2-3	TRBV5-1	CASSLSTDTQYF
TRBJ2-3	TRBV7-2	CASRNTGGDTQYF
TRBJ1-5	TRBV19	CASSSRDSREHF
TRBJ2-7	TRBV28	CASMTHGGRYEQYF
TRBJ2-3	TRBV28	CASSPQYSGDTQYF
TRBJ2-3	TRBV5-1	CASSPGLAGVTDTQYF